Shown below are 20 T cell receptor beta chains from a single sample sequenced in a study of blood T cell repertoires in COVID-19 (dated by TCRdb to the early 2020s). The library was obtained by the immunoSEQ multiplex PCR assay. The source is immuneACCESS, and TCRdb retained only in-frame sequences with V and J called. Part of the clones is not carried over; for the studies checked, unresolved V genes explain less than half of this, and the remainder is unexplained. For this sample there are hundreds of thousands of clones; around 81% appear just once. The top ten constitute roughly 7.4% of the sample. The specimen sequenced was peripheral blood. Receptor source: a woman aged 80 or over with COVID-19, enrolled during active disease.

The J gene is TRBJ2-1, the V gene TRBV28, with D perhaps TRBD1 (8 bases). The germline V and J ends were trimmed by 3 bases and 4 bases, with 16 bases remaining between them. The CDR3 is 16 residues long. CDR1 is MDHEN and CDR2 is SYDVKM in the germline V gene. CDR3 sequence: CASSFLDRGGYNEQFF. CDR3 sequence (DNA): TGTGCCAGCAGTTTCCTAGACAGGGGAGGGTACAATGAGCAGTTCTTC. The full variable domain, rest sourced from reference TRBV28 and TRBJ2-1, is DVKVTQSSRYLVKRTGEKVFLECVQDMDHENMFWYRQDPGLGLRLIYFSYDVKMKEKGDIPEGYSVSREKKERFSLILESASTNQTSMYLCASSFLDRGGYNEQFFGPGTRLTVL.

V usage is TRBV18 and J usage is TRBJ1-6; D might be TRBD1 (6 bases). The CDR3 consists of 14 residues. The ends were cut back, 1 base at V and 7 bases at J, with 8 bases in the middle. The germline V gene has CDR1 KGHSH and CDR2 LQKENI. CDR3 amino acids: CASSPRTENSPLHF. For the CDR3, the DNA is TGTGCCAGCTCACCACGGACAGAAAATTCACCCCTCCACTTT.

The chain carries TRBV11-2 and TRBJ2-2, with 8 positions matching TRBD2. The CDR3 has 15 amino acids. CDR1 is SGHAT, CDR2 FQNNGV, per germline. V was clipped by 1 base and J by 7 bases; unmatched bases: 5. The CDR3 loop is CASSLVSGRGGELFF. The CDR3, as DNA: TGTGCCAGCAGCTTAGTCTCCGGGAGGGGCGGGGAGCTGTTTTTT.

The chain joins TRBV7-7 to TRBJ2-1; TRBD2 aligns across 8 bases. This CDR3 comprises 13 residues. In germline, CDR1 is SSHAT, CDR2 FNYEAQ (reference sequence). In DNA, the CDR3 is TGTGCTAGCTCAATAGCGGGACACAATGAGCAGTTCTTC. Its protein product is CASSIAGHNEQFF.

The table lists this clone with a few counts. The chain links TRBV28 to TRBJ2-7; 7 bases match TRBD2. There are 13 residues in the CDR3. The germline gives CDR1 MDHEN, CDR2 SYDVKM. Trimming at V came to 5 bases and at J to 3 bases, leaving 4 bases not matched to a gene. CDR3 in DNA: TGTGCCAGCAGTCCGGGGGGAGGCTACGAGCAGTACTTC. Amino acid sequence: CASSPGGGYEQYF.

This clone was detected only once. CDR3 sequence reads: CASSPAGTGKKYEQYF. CDR3 bases: TGTGCCAGCAGCCCGGCGGGGACAGGGAAGAAGTACGAGCAGTACTTC. V is TRBV5-8 and J is TRBJ2-7; 9 positions agree with TRBD1. Germline V gene sequence: CDR1 SGHTS, CDR2 YDEGEE. The length of the CDR3 is 16 residues. V shed 4 bases, J shed 4 bases, and the junction held 12 bases outside the gene matches.

The chain employs TRBV7-9 and TRBJ2-7; possible D gene TRBD1, 6 bases. The length of the CDR3 is 16 residues. Deletions cut 1 base from V and 4 bases from J, with 17 bases between. Germline values: CDR1 SEHNR, CDR2 FQNEAQ (reference sequence). The CDR3 loop reads CASSLGVQGDWYEQYF. DNA of the CDR3: TGTGCCAGCAGCTTAGGCGTACAGGGAGATTGGTACGAGCAGTACTTC.

The CDR3 protein is CASSRQSARALTEAFF. In DNA form, the CDR3 reads TGTGCCAGCAGCCGACAGTCTGCCAGGGCTTTGACTGAAGCTTTCTTT. This chain links TRBV6-2 or TRBV6-3 with TRBJ1-1; D might be TRBD1 (5 bases). Germline-derived CDR1 and CDR2 are MNHEY and SVGEGT. V was clipped by 6 bases and J by 5 bases, with 22 bases between them. The CDR3 runs 16 residues.

V usage is TRBV15 and J usage is TRBJ2-7; D is uncertain. V was trimmed by 1 base and J by 3 bases, leaving 7 bases between them. The germline V gene has CDR1 LNHNV and CDR2 YYDKDF (reference sequence). CDR3 size: 13 residues. CDR3 protein: CATSRGSDYEQYF. CDR3 nucleotides: TGTGCCACCAGCAGAGGGAGCGACTACGAGCAGTACTTC.

The chain combines TRBV7-3 with TRBJ2-3; a weak D match, TRBD1 (6 bases). CDR1 and CDR2 from the germline V gene are SGHTA and FQGTGA. The length of the CDR3 is 15 residues. V gave up 4 bases and J gave up 1 base, with 12 bases separating them. The CDR3 here is CASSSQGRGTDTQYF. The CDR3 nucleotides read TGTGCCAGCAGCTCACAGGGAAGGGGCACAGATACGCAGTATTTT.

The chain is built from TRBV7-4 and TRBJ1-5; D remains unclear. Germline-derived CDR1 and CDR2 are SGHVT and SQSDAQ. V lost 5 bases to trimming and J lost 4 bases, with 15 bases between them. The CDR3 is 15 residues long. The DNA for the CDR3 is TGTGCCAGCAGCCCCGCGGCAAGTCGGAATCAGCCCCAGCATTTT. Protein: CASSPAASRNQPQHF.

The chain is built from TRBV5-1 and TRBJ1-1, with D possibly being TRBD1 (5 bases). Germline V lookup: CDR1 SGHRS, CDR2 YFSETQ. The CDR3 is 14 amino acids. Trimming shortened V by 0 bases and J by 2 bases, and 8 bases separated the two germline ends. The CDR3 reads CASSLAGPNTEAFF. The CDR3 nucleotides read TGCGCCAGCAGCTTGGCAGGGCCTAACACTGAAGCTTTCTTT.

The J gene is TRBJ1-5, the V gene TRBV7-2, with D uncertain. Deletions cut 5 bases from V and 9 bases from J, with 14 bases between. Germline CDR1 is SGHTA and CDR2 is FQGNSA. This CDR3 spans 13 amino acids. The CDR3 reads CASSLRTGGPQHF. Written as DNA, the CDR3 is TGTGCCAGCAGCCTCCGGACTGGTGGGCCCCAGCATTTT.

V usage is TRBV7-3 and J usage is TRBJ2-4; D is unresolved. CDR1 and CDR2 (germline): SGHTA, FQGTGA. V was cut by 2 bases and J by 4 bases, with 9 bases left in between. The CDR3 is made up of 14 amino acids. The DNA of the CDR3 is TGTGCCAGCAGCTTACAGGCTGGGAAAAACATTCAGTACTTC. Its protein product is CASSLQAGKNIQYF.

The table lists this clone with a few counts. V gene TRBV28 combines with J gene TRBJ2-7; 8 nucleotides agree with TRBD2. CDR3 length: 16 amino acids. V lost 3 bases and J lost 3; bases outside the gene matches: 10. Germline lookup yields CDR1 MDHEN and CDR2 SYDVKM. The CDR3 protein is CASSLGAGARYYEQYF. The CDR3 nucleotides are TGTGCCAGCAGTTTGGGAGCGGGAGCGCGGTACTACGAGCAGTACTTC.

The V and J genes are TRBV18 and TRBJ1-4, with a weak D call TRBD1 (6 bases). Trimming pared 3 bases from V and 11 bases from J, leaving 22 bases between. CDR3 size: 16 residues. Germline V gene lookup returns CDR1 KGHSH and CDR2 LQKENI. CDR3 sequence (DNA): TGTGCCAGCTCACCTTTTCGGGCAGGGGAGCTCGGGAAACTGTTTTTT. Protein: CASSPFRAGELGKLFF. Together with reference TRBV18 and TRBJ1-4, the CDR3 gives the full variable domain: NAGVMQNPRHLVRRRGQEARLRCSPMKGHSHVYWYRQLPEEGLKFMVYLQKENIIDESGMPKERFSAEFPKEGPSILRIQQVVRGDSAAYFCASSPFRAGELGKLFFGSGTQLSVL.

The V gene is TRBV1, the J gene TRBJ2-1; TRBD2 is taken as the D call from the table, unchecked against the DNA. TRBV1 is a listed pseudogene. The CDR3 consists of 16 residues. The CDR3 DNA reads TGCACCAGCAGCCAAAGGACGGGAGACTTCTACAATGAGCAGTTCTTC. It yields the protein CTSSQRTGDFYNEQFF.

V usage is TRBV21-1 and J usage is TRBJ1-1; the D call in the table, TRBD1, was not verified against the DNA. TRBV21-1 is recorded as a pseudogene. The CDR3 spans 18 residues. The DNA for the CDR3 is TGTGCCAGCAGCAAAGACCCTGACAGGGTTGATCGTGGAACTGAAGCTTTCTTT. Its protein is CASSKDPDRVDRGTEAFF.

CDR3 nucleotide sequence: TGTGCCAGCAGCTTGCTAGCGGCGAACACCGGGGAGCTGTTTTTT. Its protein product is CASSLLAANTGELFF. The V call is TRBV5-4, the J call TRBJ2-2; 7 nucleotides line up with TRBD2. Germline CDR1 SGHNT, CDR2 YYREEE (reference sequence). V trimming: 1 base; J trimming: 0 bases; junction bases outside the gene matches: 0. The CDR3 runs to 15 residues.

The chain has TRBV7-8 and TRBJ1-3, with 9 positions matching TRBD1. Germline lookup yields CDR1 SGHVS and CDR2 FQNEAQ. This CDR3 has 15 amino acids. V gave up 5 bases and J gave up 6 bases; unmatched junction bases: 8. The CDR3 DNA sequence: TGTGCCAGCAGCCCTGGGACAGGGTTGCAAAACACCATATATTTT. Translated: CASSPGTGLQNTIYF. Drawing the rest from reference TRBV7-8 and TRBJ1-3, the complete variable domain is GAGVSQSPRYKVAKRGQDVALRCDPISGHVSLFWYQQALGQGPEFLTYFQNEAQLDKSGLPSDRFFAERPEGSVSTLKIQRTQQEDSAVYLCASSPGTGLQNTIYFGEGSWLTVV.